This T cell receptor (beta chain) comes out of a study of OX40 agonist ivuxolimab in advanced cancers. Study as a whole: Patients' therapy was ivuxolimab, an antibody that acts as an agonist of OX40 (CD134). Hepatocellular carcinoma, melanoma, renal cell or head and neck cancer was diagnosed in the dose-escalation patients.

Trimming took 8 bases from V and 0 from J, leaving 5 bases between them. The germline V gene encodes CDR1 SEHNR and CDR2 FQNEAQ (reference sequence). The CDR3 is 12 residues long. Clones were read by immunoSEQ multiplex PCR, and TCRdb kept only the in-frame ones, dropping some. Altogether about 77,000 clones are present, approximately 92% being singletons, with the ten largest covering 4% to 5%. The receptor's source is an adult with an advanced solid tumor such as melanoma, head and neck, liver or kidney cancer. The J gene is TRBJ1-3, the V gene TRBV7-9, with D unresolved. The specimen was CD4+ or CD8+ T cells sorted from blood, collected in a trial of the OX40 agonist ivuxolimab. DNA of the CDR3: TGTGCCAGCGCCCCCTCTGGAAACACCATATATTTT. Its protein product is CASAPSGNTIYF.